This TCR beta chain was captured in a study of Graves' ophthalmopathy and Graves' hyperthyroidism. Study-level information: Ahead of any treatment, peripheral blood was obtained at the initial diagnosis. Whole-study results and caveats: Using a 13-signature model, the authors split ophthalmopathy from stable hyperthyroidism, with 85% to 90% sensitivity and roughly 83% specificity.

This clonotype turned up a few times. Its target is unknown. Trimming took off 1 base at V and 7 bases at J, with 20 bases between the two ends. CDR1 and CDR2 (germline): PRHDT, FYEKMQ (reference sequence). The CDR3 runs to 18 residues. The study excluded patients with other autoimmune diseases, uncontrolled infections, pregnancy or lactation. Diagnosis was based on clinical symptoms, serum thyroxine, TRAb, thyroid ultrasound and orbital computed tomography. The authors amplified TCR beta CDR3 regions from RNA transcripts. HTBI primers were used in a first-round RT-PCR, which preceded a second-round multiplex PCR. TCRdb redid the calling of the multiplex PCR reads with MiXCR, one entry per CDR3 protein. Here the sample spans under 800,000 distinct CDR3 sequences, 22% being singletons.

The material sequenced was peripheral blood. This clonotype was obtained from a woman under 30 with stable Graves' hyperthyroidism. Some clones in this sample may be carry-over from other donors' samples. V is TRBV13 and J is TRBJ1-6; D gene ambiguous. CDR3: CASSLVSAERRENSPLHF. The CDR3 nucleotides are TGTGCCAGCAGCTTAGTGTCGGCAGAAAGAAGAGAAAATTCACCCCTCCACTTT.